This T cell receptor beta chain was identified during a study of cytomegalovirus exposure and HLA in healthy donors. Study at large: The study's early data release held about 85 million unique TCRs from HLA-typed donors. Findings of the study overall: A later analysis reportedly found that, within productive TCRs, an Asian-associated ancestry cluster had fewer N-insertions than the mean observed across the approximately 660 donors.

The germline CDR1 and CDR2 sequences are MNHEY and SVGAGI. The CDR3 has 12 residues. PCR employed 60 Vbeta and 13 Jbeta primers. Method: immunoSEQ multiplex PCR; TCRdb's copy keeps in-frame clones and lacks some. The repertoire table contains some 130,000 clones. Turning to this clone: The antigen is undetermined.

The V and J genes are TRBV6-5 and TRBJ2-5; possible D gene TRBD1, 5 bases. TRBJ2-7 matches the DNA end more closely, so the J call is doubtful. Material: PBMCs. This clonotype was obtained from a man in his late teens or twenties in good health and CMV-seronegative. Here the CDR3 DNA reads TGTGCCAGCAGGCAGGGTTCCAACGAGCAGTACTTC. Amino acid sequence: CASRQGSNEQYF.